These 12 T cell receptor beta chains share one sample of origin, sequenced in a study of blood T cell repertoires in COVID-19. This table comes from immunoSEQ multiplex PCR, and its TCRdb copy is limited to in-frame clones, with some not included. The table shows hundreds of thousands of clones, with roughly 80% occurring only once. The sample taken for sequencing was PBMCs or T cells enriched from blood (not recorded which). These receptors came from a man aged 35 to 55 who had been exposed to COVID-19.

This clone came up once. The chain combines TRBV7-8 with TRBJ1-5, with TRBD1 as a possible D gene (5 bases). V lost 2 bases and J 4 bases, leaving 6 bases between the germline ends. CDR3 length: 13 amino acids. Germline V gene sequence: CDR1 SGHVS, CDR2 FQNEAQ. The CDR3 protein is CASSLQGNQPQHF. DNA of the CDR3: TGTGCCAGCAGCTTACAGGGTAATCAGCCCCAGCATTTT.

The gene calls are TRBV24-1 and TRBJ2-7, with D uncertain. Per the germline V gene, CDR1 is KGHDR and CDR2 is SFDVKD. V lost 6 bases and J lost 2, with 10 bases in between. The CDR3 is 13 residues long. The CDR3 DNA sequence: TGTGCCACCAGTCACTCTCTTACCTACGAGCAGTACTTC. Its translation: CATSHSLTYEQYF.

J is TRBJ1-2 and V is TRBV6-4, with D possibly being TRBD1 (5 bases). Germline CDR1 and CDR2: MRHNA and SNTAGT. The CDR3 runs 15 residues. V shed 5 bases and J shed 4 bases, with 17 bases lying between them. The CDR3, as DNA: TGTGCCAGCAGTCCCGGAGCAGGGCGCGGCTATGGCTACACCTTC. It is translated as CASSPGAGRGYGYTF.

The CDR3 region is CASRRDRAEAFF. CDR3 in DNA: TGTGCCAGCCGGAGGGACAGGGCGGAAGCTTTCTTT. The V call is TRBV2, the J call TRBJ1-1; 9 bases are shared with TRBD1. CDR1 is SNHLY and CDR2 is FYNNEI in the germline V gene. The CDR3 is 12 residues long. The V and J ends lost 8 bases and 8 bases, in that order; junction bases with no gene match: 6.

The gene calls are TRBV14 and TRBJ2-2; unclear D gene. V dropped 4 bases and J dropped 8 bases, with 14 bases sitting between them. The CDR3 totals 14 residues. Germline V gives CDR1 SGHDN, CDR2 FVKESK. The CDR3 reads CASSPLGSLGELFF. DNA of the CDR3: TGTGCCAGCAGCCCCCTAGGCAGTTTGGGGGAGCTGTTTTTT.

The V gene is TRBV12-5, the J gene TRBJ1-6, with TRBD1 matching 8 bases. This CDR3 comprises 14 residues. The trim removed 7 bases at V and 10 bases at J, leaving 9 bases unmatched. Looked up from germline, CDR1 is LGHNT and CDR2 is FRNRAP. The CDR3: CASAAGQATSPLHF. In nucleotides, the CDR3 is TGTGCTAGTGCAGCGGGACAGGCCACCTCACCCCTCCACTTT.

V and J are TRBV11-2 and TRBJ1-2, with 7 bases matching TRBD1. CDR1 is SGHAT, CDR2 FQNNGV, per germline. The CDR3 loop spans 15 amino acids. V trimming: 5 bases; J trimming: 2 bases; junction bases outside the gene matches: 8. CDR3 DNA: TGTGCCAGCAGCCTAGGAAGACAGGGAAACTATGGCTACACCTTC. Protein product: CASSLGRQGNYGYTF.

This chain uses TRBV19 with TRBJ1-5; D remains unclear. The V end was cut by 6 bases, the J end by 0 bases, with 15 bases between. Germline-derived CDR1 and CDR2 are LNHDA and SQIVND (reference sequence). The CDR3 spans 16 residues. CDR3 nucleotides: TGTGCCAGTAGGATCGGGGTCGACTTTAGCAATCAGCCCCAGCATTTT. Residues: CASRIGVDFSNQPQHF.

The chain employs TRBV4-1 and TRBJ1-3, with a tentative D call TRBD1 (5 bases). V was clipped by 1 base and J by 1 base, with 11 bases between them. Germline CDR1 reads MGHRA; CDR2 reads YSYEKL. CDR3 length equals 16 residues. CDR3 loop: CASSQGAYRSGNTIYF. For the CDR3, the DNA is TGCGCCAGCAGCCAAGGGGCGTACAGGTCTGGAAACACCATATATTTT.

The genes are TRBV19 and TRBJ1-1; possibly TRBD1 for D (5 bases). The germline CDR1 and CDR2 sequences are LNHDA and SQIVND (reference sequence). Trimming shortened V by 5 bases and J by 8 bases, and 15 bases separated the two germline ends. This CDR3 spans 13 amino acids. CDR3 DNA sequence: TGTGCCAGTAGTCGGATCGGGGCGGGGGAAGCTTTCTTT. This codes for CASSRIGAGEAFF. Variable domain in full (rest from reference TRBV19 and TRBJ1-1): DGGITQSPKYLFRKEGQNVTLSCEQNLNHDAMYWYRQDPGQGLRLIYYSQIVNDFQKGDIAEGYSVSREKKESFPLTVTSAQKNPTAFYLCASSRIGAGEAFFGQGTRLTVV.

The chain uses TRBV7-9 and TRBJ2-7, with D possibly being TRBD2 (6 bases). Germline-derived CDR1 and CDR2 are SEHNR and FQNEAQ (reference sequence). Trimming removed 5 bases from V and 2 bases from J, with 13 bases in between. The CDR3 length is 14 residues. CDR3 sequence (DNA): TGTGCCAGCAGCGGAGGGACGCCGACCTACGAGCAGTACTTC. The encoded protein is CASSGGTPTYEQYF.

The chain is built from TRBV19 and TRBJ2-7; possibly TRBD1 for D (6 bases). V was cut by 7 bases and J by 2 bases, with 12 bases left in between. Per the germline V gene, CDR1 is LNHDA and CDR2 is SQIVND (reference sequence). CDR3 length: 13 amino acids. In DNA, the CDR3 is TGTGCCAGTAAAGGACAGCAAACCTACGAGCAGTACTTC. Translation gives CASKGQQTYEQYF.